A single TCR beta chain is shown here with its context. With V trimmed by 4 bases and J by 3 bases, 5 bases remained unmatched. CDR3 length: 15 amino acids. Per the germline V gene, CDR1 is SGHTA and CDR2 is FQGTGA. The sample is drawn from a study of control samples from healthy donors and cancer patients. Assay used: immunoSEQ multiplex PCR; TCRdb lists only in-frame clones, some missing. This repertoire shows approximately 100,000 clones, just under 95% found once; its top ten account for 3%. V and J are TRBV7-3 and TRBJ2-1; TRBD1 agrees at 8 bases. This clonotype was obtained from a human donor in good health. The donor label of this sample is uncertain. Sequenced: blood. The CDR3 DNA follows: TGTGCCAGCAGCTCCCGGGACAGGTTCTACAATGAGCAGTTCTTC. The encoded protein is CASSSRDRFYNEQFF.